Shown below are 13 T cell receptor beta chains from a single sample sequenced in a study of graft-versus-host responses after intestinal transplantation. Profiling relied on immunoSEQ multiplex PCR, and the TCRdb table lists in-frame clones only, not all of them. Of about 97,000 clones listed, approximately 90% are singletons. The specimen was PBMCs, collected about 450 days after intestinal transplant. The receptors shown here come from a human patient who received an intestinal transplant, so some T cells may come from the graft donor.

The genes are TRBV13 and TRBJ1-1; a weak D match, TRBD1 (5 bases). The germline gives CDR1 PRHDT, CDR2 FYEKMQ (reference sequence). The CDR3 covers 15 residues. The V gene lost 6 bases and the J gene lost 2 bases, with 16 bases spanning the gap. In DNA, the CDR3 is TGTGCCAGCAGTGCCCAGGGACGGGCAAACACTGAAGCTTTCTTT. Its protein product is CASSAQGRANTEAFF.

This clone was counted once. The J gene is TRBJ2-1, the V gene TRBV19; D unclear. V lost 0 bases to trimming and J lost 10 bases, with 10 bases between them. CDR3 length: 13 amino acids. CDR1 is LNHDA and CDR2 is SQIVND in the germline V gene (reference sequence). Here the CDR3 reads CASSIDLGSEQFF. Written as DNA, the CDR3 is TGTGCCAGTAGTATAGATTTGGGCTCCGAGCAGTTCTTC. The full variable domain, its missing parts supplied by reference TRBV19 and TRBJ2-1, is DGGITQSPKYLFRKEGQNVTLSCEQNLNHDAMYWYRQDPGQGLRLIYYSQIVNDFQKGDIAEGYSVSREKKESFPLTVTSAQKNPTAFYLCASSIDLGSEQFFGPGTRLTVL.

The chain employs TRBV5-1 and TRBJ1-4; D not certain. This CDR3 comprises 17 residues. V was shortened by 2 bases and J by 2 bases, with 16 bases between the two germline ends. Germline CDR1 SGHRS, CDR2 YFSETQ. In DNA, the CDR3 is TGCGCCAGCAGCTTTGGCAGTTCCATCTCCACTAATGAAAAACTGTTTTTT. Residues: CASSFGSSISTNEKLFF.

CDR3: CASSASGVGNEQFF. CDR3 DNA: TGTGCCAGCAGCGCATCTGGGGTTGGGAATGAGCAGTTCTTC. The J gene is TRBJ2-1, the V gene TRBV7-2; D uncertain. This CDR3 has 14 amino acids. Germline loops: CDR1 SGHTA, CDR2 FQGNSA. V lost 5 bases, J lost 7 bases, and 15 bases lay in between.

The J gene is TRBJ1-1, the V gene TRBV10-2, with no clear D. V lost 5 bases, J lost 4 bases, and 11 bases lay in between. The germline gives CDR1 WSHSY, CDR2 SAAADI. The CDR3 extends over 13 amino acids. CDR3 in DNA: TGCGCCAGCAGTCCCACCCCCCCCACTGAAGCTTTCTTT. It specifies CASSPTPPTEAFF.

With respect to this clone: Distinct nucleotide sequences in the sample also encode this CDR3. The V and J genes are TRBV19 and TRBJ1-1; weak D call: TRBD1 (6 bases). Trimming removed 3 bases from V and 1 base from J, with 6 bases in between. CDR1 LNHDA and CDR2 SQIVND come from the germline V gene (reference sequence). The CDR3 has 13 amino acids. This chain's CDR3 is CASSMTGNTEAFF. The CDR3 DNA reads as TGTGCCAGTAGTATGACAGGGAACACTGAAGCTTTCTTT.

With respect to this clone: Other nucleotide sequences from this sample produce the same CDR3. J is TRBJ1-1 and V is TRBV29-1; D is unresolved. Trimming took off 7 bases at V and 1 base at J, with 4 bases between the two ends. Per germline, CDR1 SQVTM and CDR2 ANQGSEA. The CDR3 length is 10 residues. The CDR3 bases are TGCAGCGCCCAGAACACTGAAGCTTTCTTT. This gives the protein CSAQNTEAFF. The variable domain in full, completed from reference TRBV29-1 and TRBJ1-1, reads SAVISQKPSRDICQRGTSLTIQCQVDSQVTMMFWYRQQPGQSLTLIATANQGSEATYESGFVIDKFPISRPNLTFSTLTVSNMSPEDSSIYLCSAQNTEAFFGQGTRLTVV.

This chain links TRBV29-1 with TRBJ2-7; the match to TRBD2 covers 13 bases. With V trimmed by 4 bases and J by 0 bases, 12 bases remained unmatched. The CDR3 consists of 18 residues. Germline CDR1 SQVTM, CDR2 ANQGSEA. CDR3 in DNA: TGCAGCGTTGTGGGACTAGCGGGGAGGCTCGAAAACTCCTACGAGCAGTACTTC. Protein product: CSVVGLAGRLENSYEQYF.

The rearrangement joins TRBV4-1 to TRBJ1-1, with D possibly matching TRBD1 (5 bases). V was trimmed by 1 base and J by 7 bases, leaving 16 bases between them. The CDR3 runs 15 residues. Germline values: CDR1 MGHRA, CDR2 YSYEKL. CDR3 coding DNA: TGCGCCAGCAGCCAAGGCGAGGGGCGCACAAGTGAAGCTTTCTTT. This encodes CASSQGEGRTSEAFF.

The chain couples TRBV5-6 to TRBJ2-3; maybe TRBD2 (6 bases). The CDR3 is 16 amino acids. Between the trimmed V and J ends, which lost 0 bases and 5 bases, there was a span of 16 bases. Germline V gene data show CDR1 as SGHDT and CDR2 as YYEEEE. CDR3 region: CASSLERATLRDTQYF. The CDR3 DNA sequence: TGTGCCAGCAGCTTGGAGCGGGCCACCCTGAGAGATACGCAGTATTTT.

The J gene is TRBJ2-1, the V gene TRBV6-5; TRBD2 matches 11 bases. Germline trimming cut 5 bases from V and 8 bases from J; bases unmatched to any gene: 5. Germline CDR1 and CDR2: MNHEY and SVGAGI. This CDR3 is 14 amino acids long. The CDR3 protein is CASSKPGLADEQFF. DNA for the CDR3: TGTGCCAGCAGTAAACCGGGACTAGCGGATGAGCAGTTCTTC.

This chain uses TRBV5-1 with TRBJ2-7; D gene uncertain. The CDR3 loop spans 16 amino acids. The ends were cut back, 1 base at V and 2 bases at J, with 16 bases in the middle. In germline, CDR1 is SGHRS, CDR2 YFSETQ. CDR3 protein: CASSLNPIQSTYEQYF. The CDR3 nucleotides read TGCGCCAGCAGCTTGAATCCTATACAGAGTACCTACGAGCAGTACTTC.

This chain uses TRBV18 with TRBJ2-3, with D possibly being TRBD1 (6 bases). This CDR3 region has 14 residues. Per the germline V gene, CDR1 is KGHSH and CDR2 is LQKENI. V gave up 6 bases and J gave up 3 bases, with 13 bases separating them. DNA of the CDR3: TGTGCCAGCTCCCCTTCGACAGGAACAGATACGCAGTATTTT. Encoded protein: CASSPSTGTDTQYF.